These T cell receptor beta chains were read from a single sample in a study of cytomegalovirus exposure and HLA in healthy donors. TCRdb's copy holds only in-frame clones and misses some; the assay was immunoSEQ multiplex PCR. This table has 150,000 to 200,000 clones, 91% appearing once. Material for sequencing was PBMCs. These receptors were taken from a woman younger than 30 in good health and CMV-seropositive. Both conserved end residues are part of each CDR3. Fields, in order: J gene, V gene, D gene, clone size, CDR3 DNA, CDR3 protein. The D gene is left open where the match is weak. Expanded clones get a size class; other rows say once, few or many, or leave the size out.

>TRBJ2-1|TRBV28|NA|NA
TGTGCCTCAGCAGGGTACAATGAGCAGTTCTTC
CASAGYNEQFF
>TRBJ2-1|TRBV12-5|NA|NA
TGTGCTAGTGGTTTGGTGGTGGACAGAAGCTCCTACAATGAGCAGTTCTTC
CASGLVVDRSSYNEQFF
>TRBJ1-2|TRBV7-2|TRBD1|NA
TGTGCCAGCAGCTTAGCACAGGGGGCGCGTGGCTACACCTTC
CASSLAQGARGYTF
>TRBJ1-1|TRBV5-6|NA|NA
TGTGCCAGCAGCTTGGGCGGGCGGGGGCTAGTCACTGAAGCTTTCTTT
CASSLGGRGLVTEAFF
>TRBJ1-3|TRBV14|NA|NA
TGTGCCAGCAGCCGACAGCCCTCTGGAAACACCATATATTTT
CASSRQPSGNTIYF
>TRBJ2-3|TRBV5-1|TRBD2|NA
TGCGCCAGCAGCTTGGTACTAGCGGGCGTGGGAGGCACAGATACGCAGTATTTT
CASSLVLAGVGGTDTQYF
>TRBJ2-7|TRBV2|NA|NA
TGTGCCAGCAGTGACCTACTAGGCGCTGGCTCCTACGAGCAGTACTTC
CASSDLLGAGSYEQYF
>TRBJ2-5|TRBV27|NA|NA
TGTGCCAGCAGTTCCTCACTACAAGAGACCCAGTACTTC
CASSSSLQETQYF
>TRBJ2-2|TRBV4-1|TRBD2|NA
TGCGCCAGCAGCCAAGTGGGGCCGGGGGGAACCGGGGAGCTGTTTTTT
CASSQVGPGGTGELFF
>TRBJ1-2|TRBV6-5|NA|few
TGTGCCAGCAGTTATGCTCCTCAGGACATCAACTATGGCTACACCTTC
CASSYAPQDINYGYTF
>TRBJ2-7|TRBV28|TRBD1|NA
TGTGCCAGCAGGGAAATCGGACAGGGGGCCTACGAGCAGTACTTC
CASREIGQGAYEQYF
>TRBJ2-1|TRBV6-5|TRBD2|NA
TGTGCCAGCAGTTCCCGGGACTATCCTATCTACAATGAGCAGTTCTTC
CASSSRDYPIYNEQFF
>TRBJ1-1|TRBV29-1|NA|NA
TGCAGCGGACGGGTAACGGACACTGAAGCTTTCTTT
CSGRVTDTEAFF
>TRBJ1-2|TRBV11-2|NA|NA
TGTGCCAGCAGCTCCGAACTCTATGGCTACACCTTC
CASSSELYGYTF
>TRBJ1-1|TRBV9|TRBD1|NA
TGTGCCAGCAGCGCCCAGACAGGGGCGAACACTGAAGCTTTCTTT
CASSAQTGANTEAFF
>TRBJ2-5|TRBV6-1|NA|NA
TGTGCCAGCAGTGAAATGCGGGTTCTGAGGCAAGAGACCCAGTACTTC
CASSEMRVLRQETQYF
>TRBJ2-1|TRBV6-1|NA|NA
TGTGCCAGCAGTGAATCCTCTGCGGGACGACACAATGAGCAGTTCTTC
CASSESSAGRHNEQFF
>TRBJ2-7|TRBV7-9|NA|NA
TGTGCCAGCAGCTCTCCCCTGGGAGATTCCTACGAGCAGTACTTC
CASSSPLGDSYEQYF
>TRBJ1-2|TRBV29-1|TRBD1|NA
TGCAGCGTCGATCCAGGGGGAGGTGGCTACACCTTC
CSVDPGGGGYTF
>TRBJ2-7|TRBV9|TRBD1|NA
TGTGCCAGCAGCCCCGACGGACAGGCCTACGAGCAGTACTTC
CASSPDGQAYEQYF
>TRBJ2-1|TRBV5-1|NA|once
TGCGCCAGCAGCTACGACACGATGGAGCAGTTCTTC
CASSYDTMEQFF
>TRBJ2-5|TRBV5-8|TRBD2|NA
TGTGCCAGCAGCTTGCGGACTAGATCGGAGACCCAGTACTTC
CASSLRTRSETQYF